The entry below describes one T cell receptor (beta chain). Time point in this sample: baseline, week 1 (first vaccination visit). Stated treatment: pre-vaccination baseline after standard-of-care therapy. Sequencing was performed with immunoSEQ multiplex PCR; in TCRdb, only in-frame clones are kept and a portion is missing. The sample yields 85,000 to 100,000 clones, approximately 90% seen once. The data originate from a study of a mutant IDH1 vaccine in newly diagnosed glioma. Germline values: CDR1 SGDLS, CDR2 YYNGEE. V was pared by 4 bases and J by 5 bases, with 19 bases between. CDR3 length: 15 amino acids.

The sequence derives from a woman aged 50 to 60 with glioma. J is TRBJ2-7 and V is TRBV9; D gene unclear. Specimen: PBMCs, collected from a glioma patient treated with radiotherapy, temozolomide or both. CDR3 amino acids: CASSPTTGLRNEQYF. The DNA for the CDR3 is TGTGCCAGCAGCCCAACGACGGGCCTAAGGAACGAGCAGTACTTC. The full variable domain, completed using reference TRBV9 and TRBJ2-7, is DSGVTQTPKHLITATGQRVTLRCSPRSGDLSVYWYQQSLDQGLQFLIQYYNGEERAKGNILERFSAQQFPDLHSELNLSSLELGDSALYFCASSPTTGLRNEQYFGPGTRLTVT.